The T cell receptor beta chain under discussion was sequenced for a study of beta chain features in type 1 diabetes. Investigators reverse transcribed all isolated RNA, so they sequenced expressed TCRB transcripts. TCRdb's table, derived via immunoSEQ multiplex PCR, lists solely in-frame clones and lacks some. The data contain 200,000 to 250,000 clones, roughly a tenth of them singletons. To note about this clone: The antigen is unknown.

Study-level results: PCR might preferentially amplify shorter templates, equally in patients and controls. Type 1 diabetes patients had VDJ junctions that carried fewer insertions and more deletions. Moderate but significant shortening of TCRB CDR3s was recorded in all four CD4+ subsets from Type 1 diabetes patients.

CDR3 length equals 14 residues. The ends lost 5 bases at V and 3 bases at J; junction bases unmatched: 5. From germline, CDR1 is SQVTM and CDR2 ANQGSEA. Averaging approximately 110 mL, one heparinised blood draw came from each individual donor. The sample comprised central memory CD4+ T cells from blood. The chain links TRBV29-1 to TRBJ2-3, with 10 positions matching TRBD1. This TCR was sampled from a man aged 18 to 29 in good health. The CDR3 DNA is TGCAGCGTTATTGGACAGGGGGGGACAGATACGCAGTATTTT. Protein sequence: CSVIGQGGTDTQYF.